This T cell receptor beta chain came from a study of blood T cell repertoires in COVID-19. The CDR3 contains 11 residues. V shed 5 bases and J shed 1 base, with 3 bases lying between them. Germline V gives CDR1 MNHEY, CDR2 SVGEGT. TCRdb's table, derived via immunoSEQ multiplex PCR, lists solely in-frame clones and lacks some. Of fewer than 250,000 clones listed, around 86% are singletons. The material sequenced was PBMCs or T cells enriched from blood (not recorded which). The clonotype was recovered from a woman aged 40 to 55 with acute COVID-19. This rearrangement joins TRBV6-2 or TRBV6-3 to TRBJ2-7; D call uncertain. CDR3 protein: CASSISYEQYF. The CDR3 DNA reads as TGTGCCAGCAGTATATCCTACGAGCAGTACTTC.